These 8 T cell receptor beta chains originate from one sample sequenced in a study of T cell clonality in common variable immunodeficiency. Method: immunoSEQ multiplex PCR; TCRdb's copy keeps in-frame clones and lacks some. In total the sample includes approximately 40,000 clones, none of them seen once. Sequencing was performed on peripheral blood mononuclear cells. The receptors originated from a person aged 18 to 75 in good health.

This clone was recorded many times. The CDR3 extends 3 residues past the end of the read, so its final part is completed from the germline J gene. The J gene is TRBJ2-3, the V gene TRBV9; possibly TRBD1 for D (5 bases). V gave up 4 bases and J gave up 2 bases, with 20 bases separating them. The CDR3 contains 17 residues. Per germline, CDR1 SGDLS and CDR2 YYNGEE. The sequenced part of the CDR3 DNA is TGTGCCAGCAGCCCCCGACACCTCAGGGTCTCCACAGATACG. Its translation: CASSPRHLRVSTDT. The full-length CDR3 reads as CASSPRHLRVSTDTQYF.

This clone has a count of ten or more. The CDR3 end is not reached by the read, which stops 3 residues before it; the germline J gene fills it in. The chain is built from TRBV20-1 and TRBJ2-3; TRBD1 matches at 7 bases. The V segment lost 7 bases and the J segment 4 bases; nucleotides outside the gene matches: 20. From germline, CDR1 is DFQATT and CDR2 SNEGSKA (reference sequence). The CDR3 has 17 amino acids. CDR3 residues: CSVATGARWGSADTQYF. The sequenced part of the CDR3 DNA is TGCAGTGTCGCAACAGGGGCGAGGTGGGGTAGTGCAGATACG.

This clone was seen many times. The sequenced fragment ends 3 residues before the CDR3 boundary, so the rest is inferred from the germline J gene. This rearrangement joins TRBV7-6 to TRBJ1-6; 10 nucleotides align to TRBD1. After removal of 5 bases from V and 9 bases from J, the junction contained 1 base not matched to a gene. The CDR3 covers 13 residues. CDR1 is SGHVS, CDR2 FNYEAQ, per germline. The CDR3 region is CASSRTGGSPLHF. Incomplete CDR3 DNA: TGTGCCAGCAGCCGGACAGGGGGTTCACCC.

In its sample, this clone was seen many times. Here the CDR3 reads CASSVAGGRTDTQYF. CDR3 DNA, as far as it was read: TGTGCCAGCAGCGTAGCGGGGGGTCGCACAGATACG. The rearrangement links TRBV9 to TRBJ2-3, with 7 bases that match TRBD2. Coverage ceases 3 residues before the CDR3 finishes, and the germline J gene fills in the end. V dropped 0 bases and J dropped 1; count of bases not matched to a gene: 2. The CDR3 has 15 amino acids. Germline assignment: CDR1 SGDLS and CDR2 YYNGEE.

This clone appeared many times. Incomplete CDR3 DNA: TGTGCCAGCTCACCGTGGGGGGGTTCGAACACTGAA. As protein: CASSPWGGSNTE. The whole CDR3 reads CASSPWGGSNTEAFF. This rearrangement joins TRBV18 to TRBJ1-1, with a possible D match to TRBD1 (5 bases). The CDR3 end is not reached by the read, which stops 3 residues before it; the germline J gene fills it in. The V gene lost 3 bases and the J gene lost 1 base, with 12 bases spanning the gap. CDR1 is KGHSH and CDR2 is LQKENI in the germline V gene. This CDR3 spans 15 amino acids.

The sample holds many counts of this clone. From the germline J gene comes the end of the CDR3, since the read stops 3 residues before it. The chain is built from TRBV20-1 and TRBJ2-5; TRBD1 matches 7 bases. V gave up 6 bases and J gave up 4 bases; unmatched junction bases: 8. The CDR3 has 13 residues. CDR1 and CDR2 from the germline V gene are DFQATT and SNEGSKA (reference sequence). Here the CDR3 reads CSADRAAAETQYF. CDR3 DNA (partial): TGCAGTGCCGACAGGGCGGCCGCAGAGACC.

This clone was seen many times. From the germline J gene comes the end of the CDR3, since the read stops 3 residues before it. The chain joins TRBV19 to TRBJ1-1; a weak D match, TRBD1 (6 bases). CDR3 length: 14 amino acids. Germline loops: CDR1 LNHDA, CDR2 SQIVND (reference sequence). Trimming took off 4 bases at V and 5 bases at J, with 14 bases between the two ends. CDR3 bases read: TGTGCCAGTAGTAGGCGGCAGGGGTTGACTGAA. Translated, it gives CASSRRQGLTE. The whole CDR3 is CASSRRQGLTEAFF.

This clone was recorded many times. The read ends 3 residues before the CDR3 terminus; that terminus is restored from the germline J gene. This chain joins TRBV20-1 and TRBJ2-1; D is ambiguous. Germline V gene sequence: CDR1 DFQATT, CDR2 SNEGSKA (reference sequence). The CDR3 has 14 amino acids. V lost 0 bases and J lost 1, with 7 bases in between. The part of the CDR3 DNA that was read is TGCAGTGCTAGAGAGGCGGTTTCCTACAATGAG. It yields the protein CSAREAVSYNE. The complete CDR3 protein is CSAREAVSYNEQFF.